These 16 T cell receptor beta chains were sequenced from one sample in a study of beta chain features in type 1 diabetes. The authors reverse transcribed all of the isolated RNA, so sequencing captured expressed TCRB transcripts. Sequencing used immunoSEQ multiplex PCR; TCRdb keeps in-frame clones, though not all of them. The table lists hundreds of thousands of clones, roughly 12% of them singletons. Sequencing was done on a sample of naive CD4+ T cells from blood. The receptor set was obtained from a man between 18 and 35 years old in good health.

The table lists this clone with a few counts. The gene calls are TRBV30 and TRBJ1-5; 10 nucleotides agree with TRBD1. The CDR3 runs 13 residues. Germline values: CDR1 GTSNPN, CDR2 SVGIG (reference sequence). The V and J ends lost 6 bases and 6 bases, in that order; junction bases with no gene match: 5. In nucleotides, the CDR3 is TGTGCCTGCACGACAGGGGGCTCTCAGCCCCAGCATTTT. Translating it yields CACTTGGSQPQHF.

This clone was recorded only once. The chain links TRBV6-5 to TRBJ2-5; maybe TRBD1 (6 bases). The V gene lost 5 bases and the J gene lost 4 bases, with 17 bases spanning the gap. This CDR3 contains 15 residues. The germline V gene encodes CDR1 MNHEY and CDR2 SVGAGI. The CDR3 reads CASSRTHQTGETQYF. The CDR3 DNA reads as TGTGCCAGCAGTAGGACACACCAGACAGGAGAGACCCAGTACTTC.

The chain recombines TRBV29-1 with TRBJ2-3; D possibly corresponds to TRBD2 (5 bases). In germline, CDR1 is SQVTM, CDR2 ANQGSEA. The CDR3 extends over 11 amino acids. V was trimmed by 4 bases and J by 5 bases, leaving 7 bases between them. Here the CDR3 reads CSVGRGDTQYF. DNA of the CDR3: TGCAGCGTTGGTCGGGGAGATACGCAGTATTTT.

J is TRBJ1-2 and V is TRBV5-6; the D gene is possibly TRBD1 (5 bases). The CDR3 has 14 residues. The V end lost 4 bases, the J end lost 8 bases, and 18 bases lay between the germline ends. The germline CDR1 and CDR2 sequences are SGHDT and YYEEEE. The CDR3 coding sequence is TGTGCCAGCAGCCCCCGTGGCAGGGTCAAAGGCTACACCTTC. It translates to CASSPRGRVKGYTF.

The rearrangement joins TRBV30 to TRBJ2-5; TRBD2 agrees at 8 bases. The CDR3 extends over 15 amino acids. Germline V CDR1 and CDR2: GTSNPN, SVGIG (reference sequence). J lost 5 bases, V lost 1 base, and 9 bases had no gene match. The CDR3 sequence is CAWSGAGDGWETQYF. The CDR3 nucleotides read TGTGCCTGGAGTGGAGCGGGAGATGGGTGGGAGACCCAGTACTTC.

The gene calls are TRBV28 and TRBJ2-3; D might be TRBD1 (6 bases). In germline, CDR1 is MDHEN, CDR2 SYDVKM. The ends were cut back, 5 bases at V and 2 bases at J, with 17 bases in the middle. The CDR3 is 16 residues long. CDR3 coding DNA: TGTGCCAGCAGTGCCCCCCGGGACACCCACACAGATACGCAGTATTTT. This translates into CASSAPRDTHTDTQYF.

This clone was counted between two and nine times. The chain joins TRBV7-9 to TRBJ2-7; maybe TRBD2 (5 bases). The ends were cut back, 5 bases at V and 2 bases at J, with 13 bases in the middle. The CDR3 extends over 14 amino acids. Germline V gene lookup returns CDR1 SEHNR and CDR2 FQNEAQ (reference sequence). CDR3 region: CASSTLTTPYEQYF. The CDR3 nucleotides are TGTGCCAGCAGCACCCTGACTACTCCCTACGAGCAGTACTTC.

This sequence joins TRBV6-5 and TRBJ2-7, with D perhaps TRBD1 (6 bases). CDR1 and CDR2 from the germline V gene are MNHEY and SVGAGI. V was pared by 8 bases and J by 2 bases, with 13 bases between. The CDR3 loop spans 13 amino acids. CDR3 sequence reads: CASSRDTPYEQYF. The CDR3 DNA is TGTGCCAGCTCCAGGGACACCCCCTACGAGCAGTACTTC.

In this sample, this clone turned up a few times. The chain employs TRBV6-1 and TRBJ2-7; D is unclear. The CDR3 consists of 14 residues. Germline CDR1 is MNHNS and CDR2 is SASEGT. The germline V and J ends were trimmed by 6 bases and 10 bases, with 22 bases remaining between them. Here the CDR3 reads CASSRLTETGSQYF. Here the CDR3 DNA reads TGTGCCAGCAGCCGACTTACCGAAACCGGCAGCCAGTACTTC.

This CDR3 is CASSEDLPYEQYF. For the CDR3, the DNA is TGTGCCAGCAGTGAAGACCTACCCTACGAGCAGTACTTC. This rearrangement joins TRBV2 to TRBJ2-7, with D unclear. This CDR3 is built from 13 residues. The germline CDR1 and CDR2 sequences are SNHLY and FYNNEI. V gave up 1 base and J gave up 2 bases, with 6 bases separating them.

A few counts support this clone. The V call is TRBV11-2, the J call TRBJ2-1; 7 bases fit TRBD2. The trim removed 2 bases at V and 0 bases at J, leaving 13 bases unmatched. Germline loops: CDR1 SGHAT, CDR2 FQNNGV. There are 19 residues in the CDR3. CDR3 in DNA: TGTGCCAGCAGCTTATGGCTTCGGACTAGGAGTTCCTCCTACAATGAGCAGTTCTTC. Residues: CASSLWLRTRSSSYNEQFF.

This clone showed up just a few times. The V gene is TRBV29-1, the J gene TRBJ2-7, with D possibly matching TRBD2 (6 bases). Trimming removed 5 bases from V and 5 bases from J, with 13 bases in between. Germline CDR1 SQVTM, CDR2 ANQGSEA. This CDR3 is 12 amino acids long. CDR3 sequence (DNA): TGCAGCGTTCCTTTGGAGGGGAACGAGCAGTACTTC. Its translation: CSVPLEGNEQYF.

As to this clone: One end of the junction fails to match germline, which may point to a read error. This chain joins TRBV7-7 and TRBJ2-3; tentative D call: TRBD2 (6 bases). In germline, CDR1 is SSHAT, CDR2 FNYEAQ (reference sequence). The CDR3 spans 15 residues. DNA of the CDR3: TGTGCTAGCAGCCCGGGGACTTCGTTCCCAGATACGCAGTATTTT. Amino acids: CASSPGTSFPDTQYF.

This clone was seen more than once but under ten times. The rearrangement uses TRBV7-9 and TRBJ2-1; 10 nucleotides agree with TRBD2. Per germline, CDR1 SEHNR and CDR2 FQNEAQ (reference sequence). This CDR3 region has 18 residues. J gave up 3 bases and V 4 bases, and 12 bases lay outside the gene matches. Here the CDR3 reads CASSSSQRGGRIYNEQFF. CDR3 nucleotides: TGTGCCAGCAGCTCCTCGCAGCGGGGGGGCCGTATCTACAATGAGCAGTTCTTC.

This clone was found a few times. This chain uses TRBV7-9 with TRBJ2-1; 8 bases fit TRBD2. The germline V gene has CDR1 SEHNR and CDR2 FQNEAQ (reference sequence). After removal of 5 bases from V and 1 base from J, the junction contained 7 bases not matched to a gene. CDR3 length: 16 residues. The CDR3 is CASSPVSGSSYNEQFF. The CDR3, as DNA: TGTGCCAGCAGCCCCGTCAGCGGGAGTTCCTACAATGAGCAGTTCTTC.

The chain recombines TRBV5-4 with TRBJ1-1; 7 positions match TRBD1. After removal of 0 bases from V and 2 bases from J, the junction contained 7 bases not matched to a gene. The CDR3 length is 16 residues. Germline CDR1 is SGHNT and CDR2 is YYREEE (reference sequence). CDR3 sequence reads: CASSLGQGGFNTEAFF. DNA of the CDR3: TGTGCCAGCAGCTTGGGACAGGGAGGCTTTAACACTGAAGCTTTCTTT.